This TCR beta chain derives from a study of siplizumab effects on memory and regulatory T cells. This clone showed up just a few times. What it binds is not known. Coculture of mixed lymphocyte reaction cells was performed at 37°C for 5 to 6 days. Looked up from germline, CDR1 is SGHRS and CDR2 is YFSETQ. With 3 bases clipped from V and 2 bases from J, the junction kept 2 bases outside the gene matches. CDR3 size: 15 residues. General study findings and limits: Confirmation was lacking for the suppressive function of proliferating Tregs derived from siplizumab cultures.

The data were produced by immunoSEQ multiplex PCR, yet TCRdb's version contains in-frame clones alone and is incomplete. Of 13,000 to 15,000 clones listed, 49% are singletons. The sequencing sample was made of CFSE-low (dividing) CD4+ T cells sorted from an allogeneic mixed lymphocyte reaction. V gene TRBV5-1 combines with J gene TRBJ2-7; TRBD2 matches 13 bases. The TCR comes from a human donor in good health; the cells came from an allogeneic mixed lymphocyte reaction. The CDR3 bases are TGCGCCAGCAGCTGGGGGACTAGCGGGGCCTACGAGCAGTACTTC. Translation: CASSWGTSGAYEQYF.